Below are 27 T cell receptor beta chains sequenced from a single sample in a study of blood T cell repertoires in COVID-19 (dated by TCRdb to between 2020 and 2021). Libraries came from the immunoSEQ multiplex PCR assay. Drawn from immuneACCESS, this table holds only the in-frame rearrangements with V and J called that TCRdb kept. Clones are partly lost; checked studies trace under half to an unresolved V gene and leave the rest unexplained. In this sample the table shows some 100,000 clones, about nine tenths of which occur a single time. The ten most abundant clones make up about 8% of the sample. Sequencing was done on a sample of peripheral blood. The receptors come from a man between 65 and 85 years old who had recovered from COVID-19.

The chain carries TRBV18 and TRBJ1-4; 7 nucleotides agree with TRBD1. Trimming took 5 bases from V and 1 from J; bases not matched to a gene: 1. CDR1 and CDR2 (germline): KGHSH, LQKENI. The CDR3 consists of 14 residues. The CDR3 DNA reads TGTGCCAGCTCAAGACAGGGAACTAATGAAAAACTGTTTTTT. It translates to CASSRQGTNEKLFF.

CDR3 nucleotide sequence: TGTGCCAGCAGGTGGGCAGCGACCGGGAACGAGCAGTACTTC. Its protein product is CASRWAATGNEQYF. The chain couples TRBV28 to TRBJ2-7; tentative D call: TRBD2 (5 bases). The CDR3 length is 14 residues. CDR1 is MDHEN and CDR2 is SYDVKM in the germline V gene. Trimming shortened V by 6 bases and J by 5 bases, and 17 bases separated the two germline ends.

This chain uses TRBV5-1 with TRBJ1-5; no clear D gene. Trimming stripped 0 bases from V and 4 bases from J, with 8 bases between. The CDR3 runs 14 residues. Germline V gene sequence: CDR1 SGHRS, CDR2 YFSETQ. The chain's CDR3 is CASSLEGRNQPQHF. The DNA of the CDR3 is TGCGCCAGCAGCTTGGAAGGGAGGAATCAGCCCCAGCATTTT.

V and J are TRBV28 and TRBJ2-7; 7 bases align to TRBD2. Germline V CDR1 and CDR2: MDHEN, SYDVKM. Trimming cost V 2 bases and J 3 bases; bases outside gene matches: 7. The CDR3 totals 15 residues. In DNA, the CDR3 is TGTGCCAGCAGTTTAGGCGGGAGTAAGGTCTACGAGCAGTACTTC. Residues: CASSLGGSKVYEQYF.

V usage is TRBV28 and J usage is TRBJ1-5, with a weak D call TRBD1 (5 bases). The V end lost 5 bases, the J end lost 4 bases, and 18 bases lay between the germline ends. This CDR3 is built from 16 residues. Per the germline V gene, CDR1 is MDHEN and CDR2 is SYDVKM. The CDR3 coding sequence is TGTGCCAGCAGTCAGATCGGGACTGAAGTTAATCAGCCCCAGCATTTT. As protein: CASSQIGTEVNQPQHF. The full variable domain, completed using reference TRBV28 and TRBJ1-5, is DVKVTQSSRYLVKRTGEKVFLECVQDMDHENMFWYRQDPGLGLRLIYFSYDVKMKEKGDIPEGYSVSREKKERFSLILESASTNQTSMYLCASSQIGTEVNQPQHFGDGTRLSIL.

The rearrangement links TRBV5-1 to TRBJ1-1; no definite D call. Germline V gene lookup returns CDR1 SGHRS and CDR2 YFSETQ. V was shortened by 0 bases and J by 4 bases, with 10 bases between the two germline ends. CDR3 length equals 14 residues. The CDR3 bases are TGCGCCAGCAGCTTGGTCGGGTCGGGCACTGAAGCTTTCTTT. Its protein is CASSLVGSGTEAFF. The complete variable domain, with remaining parts taken from reference TRBV5-1 and TRBJ1-1, reads KAGVTQTPRYLIKTRGQQVTLSCSPISGHRSVSWYQQTPGQGLQFLFEYFSETQRNKGNFPGRFSGRQFSNSRSEMNVSTLELGDSALYLCASSLVGSGTEAFFGQGTRLTVV.

The rearrangement uses TRBV5-8 and TRBJ2-7, with TRBD1 as a possible D gene (5 bases). Between the trimmed V and J ends, which lost 7 bases and 3 bases, there was a span of 11 bases. Germline-derived CDR1 and CDR2 are SGHTS and YDEGEE. This CDR3 comprises 12 residues. CDR3 coding DNA: TGTGCCAGCGGGGCACCCTACTACGAGCAGTACTTC. It codes for CASGAPYYEQYF.

This chain connects TRBV10-1 to TRBJ2-2, with TRBD1 matching 10 bases. The CDR3 has 13 residues. Losses at the gene ends were 6 bases for V and 6 bases for J; bases not matched to a gene: 1. Looked up from germline, CDR1 is WNHNN and CDR2 is SYGVQD (reference sequence). DNA for the CDR3: TGCGCCAGCAGCGGACAGGGGGCCGGGGAGCTGTTTTTT. Translating gives CASSGQGAGELFF.

This rearrangement joins TRBV11-2 to TRBJ1-2, with 9 bases aligning to TRBD1. The V gene end was trimmed by 7 bases and the J gene end by 6 bases; junction bases not matched to a gene: 15. Per the germline V gene, CDR1 is SGHAT and CDR2 is FQNNGV. This CDR3 region has 16 residues. For the CDR3, the DNA is TGTGCCAGCACCCCGGGACAGGGCTTTATAAGGGATGGCTACACCTTC. Translating gives CASTPGQGFIRDGYTF.

This chain joins TRBV6-1 and TRBJ2-4, with a possible D match to TRBD2 (5 bases). The CDR3 has 20 residues. Germline assignment: CDR1 MNHNS and CDR2 SASEGT. V was pared by 2 bases and J by 0 bases, with 23 bases between. The CDR3 sequence: CASSESPPVWGGGAKNIQYF. The CDR3 DNA reads as TGTGCCAGCAGTGAAAGCCCCCCGGTGTGGGGTGGAGGAGCCAAAAACATTCAGTACTTC.

The rearrangement links TRBV10-3 to TRBJ1-2, with TRBD1 matching over 11 bases. Germline V gene lookup returns CDR1 ENHRY and CDR2 SYGVKD. The junction had 6 bases not matched to a gene; V was cut back by 7 bases and J by 5 bases. The CDR3 is 14 residues long. The CDR3 nucleotides are TGTGCCATCACCGGACAGGGGGCGGATTATGGCTACACCTTC. Its protein is CAITGQGADYGYTF.

The chain uses TRBV3-1 (or the pseudogene TRBV3-2) and TRBJ2-2; 15 nucleotides agree with TRBD2. The CDR3 sequence is 17 residues long. Germline-derived CDR1 and CDR2 are LGHDT and YNNKEL (reference sequence). J was trimmed by 1 base and V by 3 bases; bases with no gene match: 0. CDR3 loop: CASSQGLAGGNTGELFF. As DNA, the CDR3 is TGTGCCAGCAGCCAGGGACTAGCGGGAGGGAACACCGGGGAGCTGTTTTTT.

The V call is TRBV5-5, the J call TRBJ1-4; 10 bases match TRBD1. CDR1 is SGHKS and CDR2 is YYEKEE in the germline V gene (reference sequence). This CDR3 has 15 residues. Trimming cost V 2 bases and J 7 bases; bases outside gene matches: 5. CDR3 sequence: CASSFRDRGGEKLFF. The CDR3 nucleotides are TGTGCCAGCAGCTTTCGGGACAGGGGTGGTGAAAAACTGTTTTTT.

In its sample, this clone was seen once. The chain is built from TRBV12-2 and TRBJ1-1; TRBD1, the table's D call, was not compared with the DNA. TRBV12-2 corresponds to a pseudogene. The CDR3 covers 14 residues. CDR3 protein: CASRLVDQGAEAFF. CDR3 DNA sequence: TGTGCAAGTCGCTTAGTAGACCAGGGCGCTGAAGCTTTCTTT.

The V call is TRBV7-2, the J call TRBJ2-2; 13 nucleotides align to TRBD2. With V trimmed by 5 bases and J by 7 bases, 7 bases remained unmatched. Germline CDR1 is SGHTA and CDR2 is FQGNSA. The CDR3 sequence is 16 residues long. The chain's CDR3 is CASSTGLAGVNGELFF. Written as DNA, the CDR3 is TGTGCCAGCAGCACTGGACTAGCGGGAGTTAACGGGGAGCTGTTTTTT.

The chain carries TRBV5-1 and TRBJ1-1; 11 positions match TRBD1. Per germline, CDR1 SGHRS and CDR2 YFSETQ. CDR3 length: 17 amino acids. Losses at the gene ends were 4 bases for V and 3 bases for J; bases not matched to a gene: 11. The CDR3 sequence: CASSPIGGTGGHTEAFF. CDR3 coding DNA: TGCGCCAGCAGCCCAATAGGGGGGACAGGGGGACACACTGAAGCTTTCTTT.

This clone was recorded many times. This chain connects TRBV24-1 to TRBJ1-2; 9 bases agree with TRBD1. The CDR3 totals 15 residues. The J segment lost 5 bases and the V segment lost 4 bases, leaving 7 bases of the junction unmatched. The germline gives CDR1 KGHDR, CDR2 SFDVKD. Here the CDR3 reads CATSEPGQGRYGYTF. As DNA, the CDR3 is TGTGCCACCAGTGAACCGGGACAGGGCCGGTATGGCTACACCTTC.

The chain recombines TRBV5-1 with TRBJ2-6, with D perhaps matching TRBD2 (5 bases). The CDR3 consists of 16 residues. The germline V gene has CDR1 SGHRS and CDR2 YFSETQ. The germline V and J ends were trimmed by 2 bases and 0 bases, with 9 bases remaining between them. The CDR3 here is CASSLEGDSGANVLTF. Here the CDR3 DNA reads TGCGCCAGCAGCTTAGAGGGTGACTCTGGGGCCAACGTCCTGACTTTC.

The V and J genes are TRBV19 and TRBJ2-7, with 8 bases fitting TRBD2. J was trimmed by 3 bases and V by 6 bases; bases with no gene match: 10. Germline assignment: CDR1 LNHDA and CDR2 SQIVND (reference sequence). The CDR3 contains 15 residues. CDR3 protein: CASSPTSDLFYEQYF. The CDR3 bases are TGTGCCAGTAGCCCGACTAGCGACCTCTTCTACGAGCAGTACTTC.

The V and J genes are TRBV28 and TRBJ2-7; 7 bases align to TRBD1. The germline V gene has CDR1 MDHEN and CDR2 SYDVKM. The CDR3 contains 14 residues. J gave up 1 base and V 5 bases, and 5 bases lay outside the gene matches. This chain's CDR3 is CASSVIQGSYEQYF. DNA for the CDR3: TGTGCCAGCAGTGTGATACAGGGGTCCTACGAGCAGTACTTC.

The sample holds one count of this clone. The V gene is TRBV6-1, the J gene TRBJ1-4, with D perhaps matching TRBD1 (5 bases). Deletions cut 1 base from V and 8 bases from J, with 14 bases between. This CDR3 has 15 amino acids. CDR1 is MNHNS and CDR2 is SASEGT in the germline V gene. The CDR3 coding sequence is TGTGCCAGCAGTGAAGATCGAAGGGGTTGGGAAAAACTGTTTTTT. This encodes CASSEDRRGWEKLFF.

V usage is TRBV29-1 and J usage is TRBJ1-4, with unresolved D. Trimming shortened V by 6 bases and J by 0 bases, and 11 bases separated the two germline ends. The length of the CDR3 is 14 residues. CDR1 SQVTM and CDR2 ANQGSEA come from the germline V gene. The CDR3 DNA sequence: TGCAGCGTCGCCCCGGGTTCAACTAATGAAAAACTGTTTTTT. It translates to CSVAPGSTNEKLFF. Full variable domain (rest looked up from reference TRBV29-1 and TRBJ1-4): SAVISQKPSRDICQRGTSLTIQCQVDSQVTMMFWYRQQPGQSLTLIATANQGSEATYESGFVIDKFPISRPNLTFSTLTVSNMSPEDSSIYLCSVAPGSTNEKLFFGSGTQLSVL.

This clone has just one count. The V and J genes are TRBV15 and TRBJ2-7, with D possibly matching TRBD2 (6 bases). The CDR3 covers 16 residues. V was trimmed by 0 bases and J by 2 bases, leaving 14 bases between them. The germline gives CDR1 LNHNV, CDR2 YYDKDF (reference sequence). The CDR3 region has the DNA TGTGCCACCAGCAGAGAGGGGCTAGCGCCTACCTACGAGCAGTACTTC. It codes for CATSREGLAPTYEQYF. Based on the CDR3 plus reference TRBV15 and TRBJ2-7, the full variable domain is DAMVIQNPRYQVTQFGKPVTLSCSQTLNHNVMYWYQQKSSQAPKLLFHYYDKDFNNEADTPDNFQSRRPNTSFCFLDIRSPGLGDTAMYLCATSREGLAPTYEQYFGPGTRLTVT.

The CDR3 spells CASSSQGSYGYTF. CDR3 in DNA: TGTGCCAGCAGCTCACAGGGGTCCTATGGCTACACCTTC. The rearrangement links TRBV5-6 to TRBJ1-2; 7 nucleotides agree with TRBD1. CDR3 length: 13 residues. The junction had 3 bases not matched to a gene; V was cut back by 3 bases and J by 4 bases. CDR1 and CDR2 from the germline V gene are SGHDT and YYEEEE. Full variable domain (remainder filled in from reference TRBV5-6 and TRBJ1-2): DAGVTQSPTHLIKTRGQQVTLRCSPKSGHDTVSWYQQALGQGPQFIFQYYEEEERQRGNFPDRFSGHQFPNYSSELNVNALLLGDSALYLCASSSQGSYGYTFGSGTRLTVV.

This clone was observed once. This sequence joins TRBV3-1 (or the pseudogene TRBV3-2) and TRBJ2-2; D not certain. The CDR3 contains 11 residues. Trimming removed 3 bases at V and 11 bases at J, with 7 bases between. Germline V CDR1 and CDR2: LGHDT, YNNKEL (reference sequence). The CDR3 nucleotides read TGTGCCAGCAGCCACTACTCAGAGCTGTTTTTT. Translation: CASSHYSELFF.

The CDR3 spells CATRAQARPKETQYF. CDR3 coding DNA: TGTGCCACCAGGGCCCAGGCCAGGCCGAAAGAGACCCAGTACTTC. This chain uses TRBV24-1 with TRBJ2-5; D unresolved. The CDR3 extends over 15 amino acids. Germline V CDR1 and CDR2: KGHDR, SFDVKD. With 7 bases removed from V and 3 bases from J, the gap between germline ends came to 17 bases.

This clone was seen once. The chain recombines TRBV21-1 with TRBJ1-2; the D call TRBD1 from the table was never checked on the DNA. TRBV21-1 is noted as a pseudogene. This CDR3 is built from 12 residues. The CDR3: CASRGQGYGYTF. The CDR3 nucleotides are TGTGCCAGCCGTGGACAGGGGTATGGCTACACCTTC.